The 27 T cell receptor beta chains below come from one sample, sequenced in a study of CXCR3-negative and CXCR3-positive naive CD8 T cells (dated by TCRdb to between 2018 and 2020). Sequencing was carried out with a NextSeq 550. The Human TCR Profiling Kit (MiLaboratory) was used to make UMI-labeled 5' RACE TRB cDNA libraries. TCRdb reprocessed the reads and assigns one entry to each CDR3 protein sequence, leaving out DNA. This sample's clone table shows 92,000 or so distinct CDR3 sequences. Around 1% of the sample is taken by the ten largest. Sequences were obtained from naive CXCR3- CD8+ T cells from blood. The cell subset or site label corresponds to: CD45RO-CCR7+CD27+CD95- naive CD8+ T cells lacking CXCR3 (TNR3-). These TCRs come from a human donor in good health. Some clones in this sample may be carry-over from other donors' samples.

The chain recombines TRBV6-2 or TRBV6-3 with TRBJ2-6. Germline CDR1 reads MNHEY; CDR2 reads SVGEGT. The CDR3 extends over 12 amino acids. The CDR3 reads CASISGANVLTF.

CDR3 in amino acids: CSVRSQFDTQYF. This sequence joins TRBV29-1 and TRBJ2-3. CDR3 length: 12 amino acids. Germline V gene lookup returns CDR1 SQVTM and CDR2 ANQGSEA.

The rearrangement joins TRBV5-1 to TRBJ2-7. CDR1 SGHRS and CDR2 YFSETQ come from the germline V gene. The CDR3 contains 13 residues. CDR3 amino acids: CASSLAGTYEQYF.

The chain has TRBV29-1 and TRBJ2-6. The germline V gene has CDR1 SQVTM and CDR2 ANQGSEA. The CDR3 consists of 13 residues. This chain's CDR3 is CSAQISGANVLTF. The full variable domain, rest sourced from reference TRBV29-1 and TRBJ2-6, is SAVISQKPSRDICQRGTSLTIQCQVDSQVTMMFWYRQQPGQSLTLIATANQGSEATYESGFVIDKFPISRPNLTFSTLTVSNMSPEDSSIYLCSAQISGANVLTFGAGSRLTVL.

V and J are TRBV7-7 and TRBJ2-3. This CDR3 is 15 amino acids long. Looked up from germline, CDR1 is SSHAT and CDR2 is FNYEAQ (reference sequence). CDR3 amino acids: CASSLSAVRTDTQYF.

V and J are TRBV2 and TRBJ2-6; TCRdb designates TRBD2, a call that cannot be tested without DNA. Germline V gene sequence: CDR1 SNHLY, CDR2 FYNNEI. The CDR3 loop spans 15 amino acids. The CDR3 loop reads CASIVAGPGANVLTF.

The gene calls are TRBV29-1 and TRBJ2-1; TCRdb's D call of TRBD1 is untestable without DNA. In germline, CDR1 is SQVTM, CDR2 ANQGSEA. The CDR3 length is 11 residues. The CDR3 protein is CSVVGVGEQFF.

V gene TRBV7-9 combines with J gene TRBJ2-7; absent DNA, TCRdb's TRBD1 call cannot be checked. The germline V gene has CDR1 SEHNR and CDR2 FQNEAQ (reference sequence). This CDR3 is built from 15 residues. The CDR3 sequence is CASIQNQAAGGEQYF.

The rearrangement links TRBV6-2 or TRBV6-3 to TRBJ2-7; the D gene TCRdb calls, TRBD1, cannot be checked with no DNA. CDR3 length: 11 residues. Germline V gene data show CDR1 as MNHEY and CDR2 as SVGEGT. CDR3 sequence reads: CASSGIYEQYF.

The rearrangement links TRBV29-1 to TRBJ2-4; TCRdb names TRBD2, which stays unverified in the absence of DNA. The CDR3 runs 16 residues. Germline V gene data show CDR1 as SQVTM and CDR2 as ANQGSEA. CDR3 sequence: CSVEGEGQLAKNIQYF.

The J gene is TRBJ2-3, the V gene TRBV7-6; TCRdb gives TRBD1 as the D gene, but with no DNA this cannot be confirmed. The CDR3 is 18 amino acids. CDR1 and CDR2 (germline): SGHVS, FNYEAQ. The CDR3 sequence: CASSAMETGATIIDTQYF.

V is TRBV29-1 and J is TRBJ2-7; checking the TCRdb D call of TRBD2 is not possible without DNA. The CDR3 totals 12 residues. Germline-derived CDR1 and CDR2 are SQVTM and ANQGSEA. CDR3 loop: CSVRGLAYEQYF.

The chain couples TRBV20-1 to TRBJ2-1; lacking DNA, the TRBD2 call made by TCRdb goes unchecked. The CDR3 is made up of 15 amino acids. The germline V gene encodes CDR1 DFQATT and CDR2 SNEGSKA (reference sequence). The CDR3 sequence is CSAASGEGPNNEQFF.

The chain couples TRBV30 to TRBJ1-2. Germline loops: CDR1 GTSNPN, CDR2 SVGIG (reference sequence). The CDR3 runs 12 residues. CDR3 region: CAWREDEEGYTF.

The chain recombines TRBV15 with TRBJ2-3; TCRdb's D call, TRBD2, is unchecked because there is no DNA. This CDR3 spans 13 amino acids. The germline V gene has CDR1 LNHNV and CDR2 YYDKDF (reference sequence). The CDR3 is CATREVLTDTQYF.

The chain joins TRBV7-9 to TRBJ1-1; TCRdb selects TRBD1, and the lack of DNA leaves this call unchecked. The CDR3 runs 16 residues. Germline V gene data show CDR1 as SEHNR and CDR2 as FQNEAQ (reference sequence). This chain's CDR3 is CASSPADRGFNTEAFF.

The rearrangement joins TRBV29-1 to TRBJ1-2. Per germline, CDR1 SQVTM and CDR2 ANQGSEA. The CDR3 has 14 amino acids. The CDR3 region is CSVDDARRNYGYTF.

This chain connects TRBV30 to TRBJ1-1. In germline, CDR1 is GTSNPN, CDR2 SVGIG (reference sequence). This CDR3 has 12 amino acids. CDR3 residues: CAWSGSHTEAFF.

The CDR3 sequence: CSVEGGSGYTYEQYF. This chain joins TRBV29-1 and TRBJ2-7; TCRdb picks TRBD2, but there is no DNA to check that call. CDR3 length equals 15 residues. Germline assignment: CDR1 SQVTM and CDR2 ANQGSEA.

The gene calls are TRBV4-2 and TRBJ2-1; TCRdb's D call, TRBD2, is unchecked because there is no DNA. Germline V CDR1 and CDR2: LGHNA, YNFKEQ. The CDR3 spans 13 residues. CDR3 loop: CASSQVGRDEQFF.

V usage is TRBV29-1 and J usage is TRBJ1-2; the D call from TCRdb, TRBD1, cannot be confirmed without DNA. Germline assignment: CDR1 SQVTM and CDR2 ANQGSEA. The CDR3 is made up of 16 amino acids. The CDR3 protein is CSVESSYRGENYGYTF.

This chain joins TRBV28 and TRBJ2-7; TCRdb's D gene call, TRBD1, goes unchecked for lack of DNA. This CDR3 has 15 amino acids. Germline V CDR1 and CDR2: MDHEN, SYDVKM. This chain's CDR3 is CASSLAPDSSYEQYF.

The rearrangement links TRBV30 to TRBJ2-3; the TCRdb D gene call, TRBD1, has no DNA to confirm it. CDR3 length equals 13 residues. Germline V CDR1 and CDR2: GTSNPN, SVGIG (reference sequence). CDR3 protein: CAWTGRVGDTQYF.

The rearrangement uses TRBV14 and TRBJ2-5. CDR1 is SGHDN and CDR2 is FVKESK in the germline V gene. This CDR3 has 15 amino acids. This CDR3 is CASSQEAWNQETQYF.

V gene TRBV4-1 combines with J gene TRBJ2-7. This CDR3 comprises 13 residues. In germline, CDR1 is MGHRA, CDR2 YSYEKL. CDR3 protein: CASSSDVSYEQYF.

The rearrangement links TRBV6-5 to TRBJ1-4. The CDR3 is 15 residues long. Germline CDR1 reads MNHEY; CDR2 reads SVGAGI. CDR3 in amino acids: CASSSSTARYEKLFF.

This chain uses TRBV4-1 with TRBJ2-1. The V gene's germline CDR1 is MGHRA and CDR2 YSYEKL. The CDR3 runs 14 residues. Here the CDR3 reads CASSPRAPADEQFF.